The 21 T cell receptor beta chains below all came from one sample that was sequenced in a study of blood T cell dynamics during melanoma immunotherapy. This sample's time point: pre-treatment baseline. Sequencing was performed with immunoSEQ multiplex PCR; in TCRdb, only in-frame clones are kept and a portion is missing. Seen here are 15,000 to 20,000 clones, roughly 83% observed once, and the top ten hold approximately 7.3%. Specimen: blood, collected from a patient treated with checkpoint blockade. Receptor source: a human donor with melanoma.

The rearrangement joins TRBV9 to TRBJ2-1; 9 positions agree with TRBD2. Germline CDR1 SGDLS, CDR2 YYNGEE. Trimming cost V 4 bases and J 16 bases; bases outside gene matches: 9. CDR3 length equals 12 residues. The CDR3 region has the DNA TGTGCCAGCAGCCTCGAGCGGGAGGCCCTCTTCTTC. This sequence encodes CASSLEREALFF.

The chain uses TRBV27 and TRBJ2-2; no reliable D call. CDR1 is MNHEY and CDR2 is SMNVEV in the germline V gene (reference sequence). The CDR3 has 13 amino acids. The V end was cut by 4 bases, the J end by 7 bases, with 10 bases between. The CDR3 protein is CASSSFGNGELFF. CDR3 DNA: TGTGCCAGCAGTTCGTTTGGCAACGGGGAGCTGTTTTTT.

The chain combines TRBV9 with TRBJ2-1; D is possibly TRBD1 (6 bases). The germline V gene encodes CDR1 SGDLS and CDR2 YYNGEE. Deletions cut 0 bases from V and 2 bases from J, with 12 bases between. This CDR3 has 16 residues. The CDR3: CASSVGSGVAYNEQFF. CDR3 in DNA: TGTGCCAGCAGCGTAGGGTCAGGGGTTGCCTACAATGAGCAGTTCTTC.

The genes are TRBV11-3 and TRBJ1-6; no clear D gene. V was clipped by 6 bases and J by 0 bases, with 12 bases between them. The CDR3 covers 16 residues. CDR1 and CDR2 from the germline V gene are SGHNT and YENEEA. CDR3 coding DNA: TGTGCCAGCAGAGAAATAGGAAGCTCCTATAATTCACCCCTCCACTTT. Translating it yields CASREIGSSYNSPLHF.

This clone occurred once. The gene calls are TRBV29-1 and TRBJ2-1; the match to TRBD2 covers 9 bases. Losses at the gene ends were 7 bases for V and 8 bases for J; bases not matched to a gene: 21. The CDR3 runs 17 residues. Germline V lookup: CDR1 SQVTM, CDR2 ANQGSEA. CDR3 protein: CSGAGASGTRVSDEQFF. DNA of the CDR3: TGCAGCGGAGCAGGGGCTAGCGGGACTAGGGTTAGCGATGAGCAGTTCTTC.

The chain links TRBV9 to TRBJ2-5; D unresolved. The V end lost 1 base, the J end lost 5 bases, and 9 bases lay between the germline ends. Germline CDR1 and CDR2: SGDLS and YYNGEE. The CDR3 loop spans 13 amino acids. CDR3 nucleotides: TGTGCCAGCAGCGTACGGCCGCGTGAGACCCAGTACTTC. It translates to CASSVRPRETQYF.

The V call is TRBV28, the J call TRBJ1-2; 7 bases agree with TRBD1. The CDR3 consists of 12 residues. Germline lookup yields CDR1 MDHEN and CDR2 SYDVKM. V was clipped by 7 bases and J by 3 bases; unmatched bases: 2. CDR3 region: CASTQGHYGYTF. The CDR3 DNA sequence: TGTGCCAGCACACAGGGGCACTATGGCTACACCTTC.

The V call is TRBV5-1, the J call TRBJ2-1, with D perhaps TRBD1 (5 bases). This CDR3 comprises 14 residues. V dropped 1 base and J dropped 2 bases, with 7 bases sitting between them. Looked up from germline, CDR1 is SGHRS and CDR2 is YFSETQ. CDR3 coding DNA: TGCGCCAGCAGCTTGAGGGGTCCCTACAATGAGCAGTTCTTC. The encoded protein is CASSLRGPYNEQFF.

This clone was found a few times. The chain uses TRBV11-2 and TRBJ2-2; possible D gene TRBD1, 5 bases. Trimming took off 5 bases at V and 5 bases at J, with 15 bases between the two ends. Germline values: CDR1 SGHAT, CDR2 FQNNGV. The CDR3 totals 15 residues. The CDR3 nucleotides are TGTGCCAGCAGCGAGGTCGTACCAGGGACCGGGGAGCTGTTTTTT. This sequence encodes CASSEVVPGTGELFF.

The rearrangement uses TRBV4-2 and TRBJ2-7; 9 positions agree with TRBD2. The V gene's germline CDR1 is LGHNA and CDR2 YNFKEQ. Trimming removed 6 bases from V and 3 bases from J; junction bases left unmatched: 3. The CDR3 is made up of 13 amino acids. DNA of the CDR3: TGTGCCAGCAGACCAGCGGGAGGCTACGAGCAGTACTTC. Translated: CASRPAGGYEQYF.

The rearrangement links TRBV5-6 to TRBJ2-5, with 8 bases fitting TRBD2. The junction had 10 bases not matched to a gene; V was cut back by 4 bases and J by 5 bases. Germline V gives CDR1 SGHDT, CDR2 YYEEEE. The CDR3 extends over 15 amino acids. The CDR3 is CASSAIAGRLETQYF. The CDR3 DNA follows: TGTGCCAGCAGCGCGATAGCGGGAAGGTTGGAGACCCAGTACTTC.

This clone is medium-sized. This chain joins TRBV19 and TRBJ2-1, with D possibly TRBD2 on 6 matching bases. This CDR3 has 14 amino acids. V lost 4 bases, J lost 10 bases, and 17 bases lay in between. Germline V CDR1 and CDR2: LNHDA, SQIVND (reference sequence). Here the CDR3 DNA reads TGTGCCAGTAGTAGGGCTAGCCCGGGAGTGGAGCAGTTCTTC. Translated, it gives CASSRASPGVEQFF. The variable domain in full, completed from reference TRBV19 and TRBJ2-1, reads DGGITQSPKYLFRKEGQNVTLSCEQNLNHDAMYWYRQDPGQGLRLIYYSQIVNDFQKGDIAEGYSVSREKKESFPLTVTSAQKNPTAFYLCASSRASPGVEQFFGPGTRLTVL.

The rearrangement links TRBV7-6 to TRBJ2-7; D is ambiguous. CDR3 length: 11 residues. Between the trimmed V and J ends, which lost 5 bases and 2 bases, there was a span of 4 bases. The V gene's germline CDR1 is SGHVS and CDR2 FNYEAQ. Here the CDR3 reads CASSNAYEQYF. Here the CDR3 DNA reads TGTGCCAGCAGCAATGCCTACGAGCAGTACTTC.

The rearrangement joins TRBV5-1 to TRBJ2-1, with D perhaps assigned TRBD1 or TRBD2 (6 bases each). V dropped 2 bases and J dropped 6 bases, with 12 bases sitting between them. Germline-derived CDR1 and CDR2 are SGHRS and YFSETQ. CDR3 length: 14 residues. CDR3 sequence: CASSFSGAGNEQFF. CDR3 nucleotides: TGCGCCAGCAGCTTCTCGGGGGCGGGCAATGAGCAGTTCTTC.

The chain has TRBV6-1 and TRBJ1-1; TRBD1 aligns across 7 bases. Per the germline V gene, CDR1 is MNHNS and CDR2 is SASEGT. V lost 2 bases to trimming and J lost 6 bases; unmatched junction nucleotides: 9. The CDR3 has 15 residues. CDR3 in amino acids: CASSEIRTGGAEAFF. The CDR3 coding sequence is TGTGCCAGCAGTGAAATCAGGACAGGAGGCGCTGAAGCTTTCTTT.

The chain is built from TRBV19 and TRBJ2-1; D is perhaps TRBD2 (5 bases). V lost 4 bases, J lost 4 bases, and 8 bases lay in between. CDR3 length equals 13 residues. Germline CDR1 and CDR2: LNHDA and SQIVND (reference sequence). CDR3 nucleotide sequence: TGTGCCAGTAGTAGCGGGCTTTACAATGAGCAGTTCTTC. Translation: CASSSGLYNEQFF.

V is TRBV19 and J is TRBJ1-1, with 7 bases that match TRBD1. Germline V CDR1 and CDR2: LNHDA, SQIVND (reference sequence). Trimming took 9 bases from V and 3 from J; bases not matched to a gene: 4. The CDR3 is 12 residues long. CDR3 bases: TGTGCCAGGACAGGGAAGGACACTGAAGCTTTCTTT. As protein: CARTGKDTEAFF.

This sequence joins TRBV11-2 and TRBJ1-4, with D possibly being TRBD1 (5 bases). The CDR3 spans 15 residues. V shed 5 bases and J shed 8 bases, with 18 bases lying between them. Germline CDR1 and CDR2: SGHAT and FQNNGV. The CDR3 reads CASSLGADSREKLFF. CDR3 sequence (DNA): TGTGCCAGCAGCCTAGGGGCCGACTCGAGAGAAAAACTGTTTTTT.

Here the CDR3 reads CASSSKDGGRNQPQHF. The CDR3 DNA sequence: TGTGCCAGCAGCTCGAAAGACGGGGGCCGGAATCAGCCCCAGCATTTT. The rearrangement links TRBV7-3 to TRBJ1-5; maybe TRBD1 (6 bases). Trimming left V 4 bases short and J 4 bases short, with 17 bases between. The CDR3 has 16 amino acids. CDR1 and CDR2 from the germline V gene are SGHTA and FQGTGA.

This clone was counted once. J is TRBJ2-7 and V is TRBV5-3; D is ambiguous. TRBV5-3 counts as an open reading frame of uncertain function. The CDR3 has 15 residues. Trimming pared 1 base from V and 1 base from J, leaving 12 bases between. CDR3 DNA sequence: TGTGCCAGAAGCTTGCCTCTGCAACTTTCCTACGAGCAGTACTTC. Translation gives CARSLPLQLSYEQYF.

The genes are TRBV7-3 and TRBJ2-1; 10 bases are shared with TRBD2. The junction had 1 base not matched to a gene; V was cut back by 2 bases and J by 3 bases. The CDR3 spans 15 residues. CDR1 is SGHTA, CDR2 FQGTGA, per germline. Here the CDR3 DNA reads TGTGCCAGCAGCTTAGGACTAGCGGTCTACAATGAGCAGTTCTTC. Its protein product is CASSLGLAVYNEQFF.